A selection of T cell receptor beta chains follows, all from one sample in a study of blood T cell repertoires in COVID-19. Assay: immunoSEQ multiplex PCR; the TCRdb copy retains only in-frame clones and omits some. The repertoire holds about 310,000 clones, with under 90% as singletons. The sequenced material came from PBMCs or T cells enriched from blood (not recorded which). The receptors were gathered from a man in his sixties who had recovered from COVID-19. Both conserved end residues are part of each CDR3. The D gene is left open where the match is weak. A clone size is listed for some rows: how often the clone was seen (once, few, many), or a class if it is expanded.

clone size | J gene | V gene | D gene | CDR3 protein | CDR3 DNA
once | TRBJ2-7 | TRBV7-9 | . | CASSLQGRAPQYF | TGTGCCAGCAGCTTACAGGGTCGAGCCCCGCAGTACTTC
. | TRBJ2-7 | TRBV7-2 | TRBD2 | CASSSGTSSYEQYF | TGTGCCAGCAGCTCCGGGACTAGCTCCTACGAGCAGTACTTC
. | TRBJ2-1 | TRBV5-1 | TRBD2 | CASSLVPLAGVTNEQFF | TGCGCCAGCAGCTTGGTCCCACTAGCGGGAGTAACAAATGAGCAGTTCTTC
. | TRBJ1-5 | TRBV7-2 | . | CASSLYGQVGQPQHF | TGTGCCAGCAGCTTATACGGACAAGTCGGTCAGCCCCAGCATTTT
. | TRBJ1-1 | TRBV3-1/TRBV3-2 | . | CASSSLFRADNTEAFF | TGTGCCAGCAGCTCCTTATTCAGGGCGGATAACACTGAAGCTTTCTTT
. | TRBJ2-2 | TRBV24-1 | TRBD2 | CATSDQSGTGSGELFF | TGTGCCACCAGTGACCAAAGCGGGACCGGTTCCGGGGAGCTGTTTTTT
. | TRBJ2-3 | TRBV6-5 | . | CASIDYNTDTQYF | TGTGCCAGCATAGACTACAACACAGATACGCAGTATTTT
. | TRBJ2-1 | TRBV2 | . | CASTPWGRQDYNEQFF | TGTGCCAGCACTCCTTGGGGGCGACAGGATTACAATGAGCAGTTCTTC
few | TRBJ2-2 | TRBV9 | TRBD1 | CASSDGQGYTGELFF | TGTGCCAGCAGCGACGGACAGGGGTACACCGGGGAGCTGTTTTTT
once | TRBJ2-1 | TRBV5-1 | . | CASSLVRGNNEQFF | TGCGCCAGCAGCTTGGTACGGGGGAACAATGAGCAGTTCTTC
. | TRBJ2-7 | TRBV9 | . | CASSPGHGSVYEQYF | TGTGCCAGCAGCCCCGGACACGGCTCAGTCTACGAGCAGTACTTC
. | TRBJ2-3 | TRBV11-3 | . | CASSLEPGTDTQYF | TGTGCCAGCAGCTTAGAGCCAGGCACAGATACGCAGTATTTT
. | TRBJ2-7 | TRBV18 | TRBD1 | CASSLPPEATGMVYEQYF | TGTGCCAGCTCACTACCCCCCGAGGCGACAGGGATGGTTTACGAGCAGTACTTC
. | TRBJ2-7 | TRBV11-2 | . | CASSRSYEQYF | TGTGCCAGCAGTCGCTCCTACGAGCAGTACTTC
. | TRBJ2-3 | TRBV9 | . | CASSVVDSADTQYF | TGTGCCAGCAGCGTAGTGGATAGCGCAGATACGCAGTATTTT
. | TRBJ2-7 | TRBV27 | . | CASSLSSETDSDYEQYF | TGTGCCAGCAGTTTATCTTCCGAGACCGACAGTGACTACGAGCAGTACTTC
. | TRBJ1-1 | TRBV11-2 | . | CASSLGRSTEAFF | TGTGCCAGCAGCTTAGGTCGGAGCACTGAAGCTTTCTTT
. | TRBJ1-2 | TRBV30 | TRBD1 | CAWRGTGFYGYTF | TGTGCCTGGAGGGGGACAGGGTTCTATGGCTACACCTTC
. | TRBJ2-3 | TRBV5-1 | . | CASSPNPQGSDTQYF | TGCGCCAGCAGCCCAAACCCCCAGGGTTCAGATACGCAGTATTTT
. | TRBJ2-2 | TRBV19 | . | CASSISTGYAGELFF | TGTGCCAGTAGTATAAGCACAGGGTATGCCGGGGAGCTGTTTTTT
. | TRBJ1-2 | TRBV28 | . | CASATRRAYGYTF | TGTGCCAGCGCCACGAGGAGAGCCTATGGCTACACCTTC
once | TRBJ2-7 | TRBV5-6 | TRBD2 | CASTHGEGLAGGYEQYF | TGTGCCAGCACTCACGGGGAGGGACTAGCGGGGGGCTACGAGCAGTACTTC
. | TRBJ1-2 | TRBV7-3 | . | CASSPGQNYGYTF | TGTGCCAGCAGCCCAGGACAGAACTATGGCTACACCTTC
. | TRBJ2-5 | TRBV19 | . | CASSKRQTQETQYF | TGTGCCAGTAGTAAACGACAGACCCAAGAGACCCAGTACTTC
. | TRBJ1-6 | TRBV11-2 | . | CASRVTRDWRGSPLHF | TGTGCCAGCAGAGTAACCAGGGACTGGCGAGGTTCACCCCTCCACTTT
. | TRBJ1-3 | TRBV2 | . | CASSEFRIVGNTIYF | TGTGCCAGCAGTGAATTCAGGATTGTTGGAAACACCATATATTTT